Listed here is a single T cell receptor beta chain. Libraries were prepared by immunoSEQ multiplex PCR; TCRdb keeps only in-frame clonotypes and omits some of them. The sample shows about 440,000 clones, 80% to 95% of them seen only once. This sample stems from a study of blood T cell repertoires in COVID-19. Two negative PCRs, clearance, or symptom resolution had been documented for recovered Cohort 3 donors. This receptor was identified in a man aged 18 to 30 who had recovered from COVID-19. Sequencing input: PBMCs or T cells enriched from blood (not recorded which).

CDR3 nucleotide sequence: TGTGCCAGCAGCCACGCACACAGGGATGACTATGGCTACACCTTC. Translating gives CASSHAHRDDYGYTF. This chain connects TRBV5-5 to TRBJ1-2, with TRBD1 as a possible D gene (6 bases). Trimming left V 4 bases short and J 3 bases short, with 16 bases between. Germline CDR1 reads SGHKS; CDR2 reads YYEKEE (reference sequence). The CDR3 sequence is 15 residues long.